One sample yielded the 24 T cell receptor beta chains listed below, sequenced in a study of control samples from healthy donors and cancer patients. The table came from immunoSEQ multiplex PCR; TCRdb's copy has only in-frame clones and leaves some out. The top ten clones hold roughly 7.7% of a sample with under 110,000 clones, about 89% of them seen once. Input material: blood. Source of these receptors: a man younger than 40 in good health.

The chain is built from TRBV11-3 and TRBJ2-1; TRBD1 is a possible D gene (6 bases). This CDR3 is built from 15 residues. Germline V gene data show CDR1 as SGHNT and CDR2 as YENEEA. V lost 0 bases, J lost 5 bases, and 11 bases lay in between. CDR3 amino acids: CASSLDGGRDNEQFF. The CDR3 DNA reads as TGTGCCAGCAGCTTAGATGGGGGCCGGGACAATGAGCAGTTCTTC.

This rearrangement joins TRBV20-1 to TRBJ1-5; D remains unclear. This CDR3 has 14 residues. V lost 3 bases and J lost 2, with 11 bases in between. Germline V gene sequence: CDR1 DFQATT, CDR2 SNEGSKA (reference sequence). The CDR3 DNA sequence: TGCAGTGCTAGTGGTAGTGCTGGCAATCAGCCCCAGCATTTT. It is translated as CSASGSAGNQPQHF.

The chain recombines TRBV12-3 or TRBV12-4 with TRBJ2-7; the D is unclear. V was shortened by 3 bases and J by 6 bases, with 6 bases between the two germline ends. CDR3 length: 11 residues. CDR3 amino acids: CASSFKAEQYF. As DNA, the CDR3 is TGTGCCAGCAGTTTTAAAGCCGAGCAGTACTTC.

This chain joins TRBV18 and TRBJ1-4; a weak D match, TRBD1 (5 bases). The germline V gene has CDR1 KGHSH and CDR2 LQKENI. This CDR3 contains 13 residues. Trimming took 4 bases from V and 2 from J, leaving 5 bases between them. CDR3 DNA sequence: TGTGCCAGCTCACAGGGGACTAATGAAAAACTGTTTTTT. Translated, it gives CASSQGTNEKLFF.

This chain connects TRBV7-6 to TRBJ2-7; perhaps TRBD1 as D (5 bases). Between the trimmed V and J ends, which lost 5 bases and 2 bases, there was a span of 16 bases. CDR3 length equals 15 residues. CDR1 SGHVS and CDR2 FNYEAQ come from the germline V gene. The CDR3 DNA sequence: TGTGCCAGCAGCCCCAGGGTGGGTACCGCCTACGAGCAGTACTTC. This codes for CASSPRVGTAYEQYF.

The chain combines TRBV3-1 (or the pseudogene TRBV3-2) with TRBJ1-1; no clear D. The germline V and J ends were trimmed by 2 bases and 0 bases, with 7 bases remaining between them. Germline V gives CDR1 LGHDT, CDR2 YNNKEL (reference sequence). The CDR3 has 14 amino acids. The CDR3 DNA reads TGTGCCAGCAGCCAATATGCCCTGAACACTGAAGCTTTCTTT. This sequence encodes CASSQYALNTEAFF.

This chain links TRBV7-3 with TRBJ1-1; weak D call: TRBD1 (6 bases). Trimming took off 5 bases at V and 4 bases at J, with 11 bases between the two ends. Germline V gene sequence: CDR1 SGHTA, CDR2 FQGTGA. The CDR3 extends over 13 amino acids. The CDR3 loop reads CASSTGSGTEAFF. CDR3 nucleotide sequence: TGTGCCAGCAGCACAGGGTCGGGCACTGAAGCTTTCTTT.

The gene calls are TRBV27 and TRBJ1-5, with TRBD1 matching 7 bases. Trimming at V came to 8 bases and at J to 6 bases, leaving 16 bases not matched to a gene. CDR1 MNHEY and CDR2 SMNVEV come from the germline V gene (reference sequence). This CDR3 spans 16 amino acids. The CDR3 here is CASPPRDRDGSQPQHF. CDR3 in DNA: TGTGCCAGCCCCCCCCGTGACAGGGACGGGAGTCAGCCCCAGCATTTT.

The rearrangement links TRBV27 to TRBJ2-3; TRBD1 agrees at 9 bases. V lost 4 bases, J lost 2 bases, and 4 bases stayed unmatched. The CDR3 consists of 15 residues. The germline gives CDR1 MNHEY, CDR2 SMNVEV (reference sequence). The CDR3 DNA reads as TGTGCCAGCAGTTCGGGACAGGGCTACACAGATACGCAGTATTTT. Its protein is CASSSGQGYTDTQYF.

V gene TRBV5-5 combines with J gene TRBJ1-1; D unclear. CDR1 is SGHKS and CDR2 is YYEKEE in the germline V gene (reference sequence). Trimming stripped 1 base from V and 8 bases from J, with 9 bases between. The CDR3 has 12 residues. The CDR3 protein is CASSLRGIEAFF. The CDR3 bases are TGTGCCAGCAGCTTGCGAGGGATCGAAGCTTTCTTT. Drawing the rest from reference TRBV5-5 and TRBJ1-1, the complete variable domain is DAGVTQSPTHLIKTRGQQVTLRCSPISGHKSVSWYQQVLGQGPQFIFQYYEKEERGRGNFPDRFSARQFPNYSSELNVNALLLGDSALYLCASSLRGIEAFFGQGTRLTVV.

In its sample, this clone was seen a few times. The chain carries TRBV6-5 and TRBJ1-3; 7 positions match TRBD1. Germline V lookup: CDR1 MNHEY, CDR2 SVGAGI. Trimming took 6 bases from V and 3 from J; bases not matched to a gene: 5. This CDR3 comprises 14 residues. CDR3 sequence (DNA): TGTGCCAGCAGAAAGGACAGGCTTGGAAACACCATATATTTT. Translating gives CASRKDRLGNTIYF.

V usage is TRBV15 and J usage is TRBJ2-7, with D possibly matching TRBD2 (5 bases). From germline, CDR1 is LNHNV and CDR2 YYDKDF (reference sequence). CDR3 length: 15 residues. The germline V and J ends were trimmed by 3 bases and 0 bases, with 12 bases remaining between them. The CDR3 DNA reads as TGTGCCACCAGCAGTGCAGCGGCTAGCTCCTACGAGCAGTACTTC. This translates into CATSSAAASSYEQYF.

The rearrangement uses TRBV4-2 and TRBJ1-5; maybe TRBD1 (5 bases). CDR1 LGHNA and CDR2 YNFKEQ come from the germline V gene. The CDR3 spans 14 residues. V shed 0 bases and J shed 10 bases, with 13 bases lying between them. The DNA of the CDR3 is TGTGCCAGCAGCCAAGATCCCGGAGGGGAACCCCAGCATTTT. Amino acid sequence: CASSQDPGGEPQHF.

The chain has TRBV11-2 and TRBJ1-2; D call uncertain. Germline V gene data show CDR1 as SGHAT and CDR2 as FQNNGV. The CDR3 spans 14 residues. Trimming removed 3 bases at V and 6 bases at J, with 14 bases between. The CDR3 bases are TGTGCCAGCAGCTTCCGTCGGGATTCGAATGGCTACACCTTC. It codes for CASSFRRDSNGYTF.

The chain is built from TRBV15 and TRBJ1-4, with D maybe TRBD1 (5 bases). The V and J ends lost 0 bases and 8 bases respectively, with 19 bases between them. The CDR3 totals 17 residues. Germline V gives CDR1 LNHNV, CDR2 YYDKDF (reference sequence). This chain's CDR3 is CATSRDKGWGRGEKLFF. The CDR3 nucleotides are TGTGCCACCAGCAGAGATAAGGGTTGGGGGAGGGGAGAAAAACTGTTTTTT. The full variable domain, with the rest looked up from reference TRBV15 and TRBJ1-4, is DAMVIQNPRYQVTQFGKPVTLSCSQTLNHNVMYWYQQKSSQAPKLLFHYYDKDFNNEADTPDNFQSRRPNTSFCFLDIRSPGLGDTAMYLCATSRDKGWGRGEKLFFGSGTQLSVL.

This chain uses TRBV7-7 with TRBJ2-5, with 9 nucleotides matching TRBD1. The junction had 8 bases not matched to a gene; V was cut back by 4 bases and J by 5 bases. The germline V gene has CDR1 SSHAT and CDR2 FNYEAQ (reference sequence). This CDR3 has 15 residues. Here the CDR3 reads CASSSGQGIDETQYF. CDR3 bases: TGTGCCAGCAGCTCCGGACAGGGGATAGATGAGACCCAGTACTTC. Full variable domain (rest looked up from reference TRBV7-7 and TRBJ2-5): GAGVSQSPRYKVTKRGQDVTLRCDPISSHATLYWYQQALGQGPEFLTYFNYEAQPDKSGLPSDRFSAERPEGSISTLTIQRTEQRDSAMYRCASSSGQGIDETQYFGPGTRLLVL.

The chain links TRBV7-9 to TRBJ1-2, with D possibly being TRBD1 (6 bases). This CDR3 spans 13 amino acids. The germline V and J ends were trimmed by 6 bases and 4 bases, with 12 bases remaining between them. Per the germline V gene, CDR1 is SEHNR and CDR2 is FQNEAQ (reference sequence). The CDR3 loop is CASRRTESYGYTF. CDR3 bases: TGTGCCAGCAGACGGACAGAGAGCTATGGCTACACCTTC.

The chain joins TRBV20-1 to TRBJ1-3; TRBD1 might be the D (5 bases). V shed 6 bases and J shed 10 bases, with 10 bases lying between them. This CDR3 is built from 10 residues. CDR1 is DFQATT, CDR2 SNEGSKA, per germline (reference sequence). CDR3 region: CSAWGETIYF. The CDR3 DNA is TGCAGTGCCTGGGGGGAAACCATATATTTT.

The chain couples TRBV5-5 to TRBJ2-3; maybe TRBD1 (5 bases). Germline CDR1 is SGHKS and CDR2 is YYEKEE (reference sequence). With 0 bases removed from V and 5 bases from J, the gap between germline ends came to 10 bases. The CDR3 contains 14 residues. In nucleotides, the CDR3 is TGTGCCAGCAGCTTGGGTGCAGGGAAAGATACGCAGTATTTT. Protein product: CASSLGAGKDTQYF. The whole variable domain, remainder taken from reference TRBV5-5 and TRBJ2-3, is DAGVTQSPTHLIKTRGQQVTLRCSPISGHKSVSWYQQVLGQGPQFIFQYYEKEERGRGNFPDRFSARQFPNYSSELNVNALLLGDSALYLCASSLGAGKDTQYFGPGTRLTVL.

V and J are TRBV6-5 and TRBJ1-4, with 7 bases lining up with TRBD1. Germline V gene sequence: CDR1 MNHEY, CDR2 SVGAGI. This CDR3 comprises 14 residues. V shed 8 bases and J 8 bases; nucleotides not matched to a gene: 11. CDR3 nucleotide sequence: TGTGCCAGCGGGAAGACAGGGTGGGAAGAAAAACTGTTTTTT. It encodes CASGKTGWEEKLFF.

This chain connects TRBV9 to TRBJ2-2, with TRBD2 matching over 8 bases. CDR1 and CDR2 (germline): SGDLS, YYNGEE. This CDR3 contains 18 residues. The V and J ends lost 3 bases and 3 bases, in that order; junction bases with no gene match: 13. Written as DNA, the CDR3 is TGTGCCAGCAGCGCTAAGTTCGGCGGGAGGTCGGACACCGGGGAGCTGTTTTTT. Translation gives CASSAKFGGRSDTGELFF. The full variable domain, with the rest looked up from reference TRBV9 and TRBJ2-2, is DSGVTQTPKHLITATGQRVTLRCSPRSGDLSVYWYQQSLDQGLQFLIQYYNGEERAKGNILERFSAQQFPDLHSELNLSSLELGDSALYFCASSAKFGGRSDTGELFFGEGSRLTVL.

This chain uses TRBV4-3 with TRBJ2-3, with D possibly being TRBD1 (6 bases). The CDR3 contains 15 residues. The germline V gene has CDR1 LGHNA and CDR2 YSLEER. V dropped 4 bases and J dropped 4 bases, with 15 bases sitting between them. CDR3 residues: CASSLQGGDPDTQYF. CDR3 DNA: TGCGCCAGCAGCCTACAAGGGGGAGACCCAGATACGCAGTATTTT.

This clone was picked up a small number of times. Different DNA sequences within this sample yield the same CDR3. The DNA for the CDR3 is TGTGCCAGTATTCCGGGACAGCTGAAACTTATGAACACTGAAGCTTTCTTT. It translates to CASIPGQLKLMNTEAFF. The chain is built from TRBV19 and TRBJ1-1, with 7 positions matching TRBD1. After removal of 7 bases from V and 0 bases from J, the junction contained 14 bases not matched to a gene. The CDR3 runs to 17 residues. The germline CDR1 and CDR2 sequences are LNHDA and SQIVND (reference sequence).

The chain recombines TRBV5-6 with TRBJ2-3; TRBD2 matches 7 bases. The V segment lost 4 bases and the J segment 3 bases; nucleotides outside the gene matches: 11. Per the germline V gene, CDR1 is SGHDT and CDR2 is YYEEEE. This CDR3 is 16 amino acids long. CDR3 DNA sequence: TGTGCCAGCAGCGAAGTAGGACTAGGATGGACAGATACGCAGTATTTT. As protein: CASSEVGLGWTDTQYF.